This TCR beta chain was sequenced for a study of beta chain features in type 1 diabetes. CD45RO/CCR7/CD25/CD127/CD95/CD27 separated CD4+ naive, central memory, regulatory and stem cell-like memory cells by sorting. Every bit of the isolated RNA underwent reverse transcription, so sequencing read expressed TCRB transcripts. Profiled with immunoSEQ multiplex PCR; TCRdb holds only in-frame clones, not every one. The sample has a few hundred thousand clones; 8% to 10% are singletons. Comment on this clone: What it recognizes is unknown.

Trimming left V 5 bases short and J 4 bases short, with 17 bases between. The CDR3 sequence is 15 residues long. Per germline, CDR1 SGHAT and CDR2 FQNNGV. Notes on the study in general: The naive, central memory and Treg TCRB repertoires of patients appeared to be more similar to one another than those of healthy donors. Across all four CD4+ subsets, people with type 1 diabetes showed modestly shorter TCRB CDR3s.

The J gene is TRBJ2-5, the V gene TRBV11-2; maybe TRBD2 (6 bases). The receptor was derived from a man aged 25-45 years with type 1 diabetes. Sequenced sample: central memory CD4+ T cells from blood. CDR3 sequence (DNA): TGTGCCAGCAGCCCCAGCGGAGGGTTGGCAGAGACCCAGTACTTC. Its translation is CASSPSGGLAETQYF.